Listed below are T cell receptor beta chains from one sample, sequenced in a study of PD-1 blockade in classical Hodgkin lymphoma. This table comes from immunoSEQ multiplex PCR, and its TCRdb copy is limited to in-frame clones, with some not included. Here the sample spans about 27,000 clones, 75% to 90% being singletons. The sequenced sample was CD4+ T cells from blood, obtained before the fourth cycle of nivolumab. Source of these receptors: a human donor with classical Hodgkin lymphoma. The CDR3 runs from the conserved cysteine through the conserved F or W. The D gene is left open where the match is weak. Size values are once, few and many counts, or a class for expanded clones, and some rows have none.

D gene	V gene	CDR3 length	J gene	clone size	CDR3 DNA	CDR3 protein
-	TRBV11-2	14	TRBJ2-7	-	TGTGCCAGCAGCTTAGAGCGGGGCACCTACGAGCAGTACTTC	CASSLERGTYEQYF
-	TRBV4-1	17	TRBJ2-1	-	TGCGCCAGCAGCCAGATAAAGTATGTATCCACACAATGGGAGCAGTTCTTC	CASSQIKYVSTQWEQFF
-	TRBV5-1	14	TRBJ2-1	once	TGCGCCAGCAGCTTGGCTCAGGGAGTTAATGAGCAGTTCTTC	CASSLAQGVNEQFF
-	TRBV6-1	15	TRBJ2-1	-	TGTGCCAGCAGTGAAGGACAGGACCATCAAGCCCGACAGTTCTTC	CASSEGQDHQARQFF
-	TRBV6-5	11	TRBJ2-7	once	TGTGCCAGCAGTTCACCCCGGGAGCAGTACTTC	CASSSPREQYF
-	TRBV2	12	TRBJ1-1	-	TGTGGTGCTCGCACATTGAACACTGAAGCTTTCTTT	CGARTLNTEAFF
-	TRBV7-9	13	TRBJ2-7	-	TGTGCCAGCAGCTCGTCCGGGCCCGCCGAGCAGTACTTC	CASSSSGPAEQYF
-	TRBV5-1	17	TRBJ2-6	-	TGCGCCAGCAGCCCTCTGCAGGGATCACCTGGGGCCAACGTCCTGACTTTC	CASSPLQGSPGANVLTF
-	TRBV4-1	15	TRBJ2-3	-	TGCGCCAGCAGCCAATGGGGGGTCGCCACAGATACGCAGTATTTT	CASSQWGVATDTQYF
-	TRBV30	11	TRBJ1-3	-	TGTGCCTGGAGTGTGGGCGACACCATATATTTT	CAWSVGDTIYF
-	TRBV28	14	TRBJ1-1	-	TGTGCCAGCAGTTTGGTGGGAATAACGACTGAAGCTTTCTTT	CASSLVGITTEAFF
TRBD1	TRBV7-6	16	TRBJ1-1	-	TGTGCCAGCAGCCCTAGGACAGGGGGAGTGAACACTGAAGCTTTCTTT	CASSPRTGGVNTEAFF
-	TRBV10-3	15	TRBJ1-6	-	TGTGCCATCAGTGAGTCGGGAGGTGAGAGATCACCCCTCCACTTT	CAISESGGERSPLHF
-	TRBV19	17	TRBJ1-5	once	TGTGCCAGTAGTATGGGGCTAGGCAAGGTTAGCAATCAGCCCCAGCATTTT	CASSMGLGKVSNQPQHF
TRBD1	TRBV5-1	14	TRBJ1-2	-	TGCGCCAGCAGCTTGGAGGGACAGGGCTTGGGCTACACCTTC	CASSLEGQGLGYTF
-	TRBV5-6	17	TRBJ2-5	-	TGTGCCAGCAGCTTGTTTGTGACAGCCCCGGACTTGGAGACCCAGTACTTC	CASSLFVTAPDLETQYF
-	TRBV19	16	TRBJ2-2	-	TGTGCCAGTAGCACACGCCGCCCGCCTAACACCGGGGAGCTGTTTTTT	CASSTRRPPNTGELFF
TRBD1	TRBV5-4	15	TRBJ2-1	-	TGTGCCAGCAGCTTAGGGACAGGGACCTACAATGAGCAGTTCTTC	CASSLGTGTYNEQFF
TRBD1	TRBV18	15	TRBJ2-1	once	TGTGCCAGCTCACCGGCCGGGACAGGGGGCAATGAGCAGTTCTTC	CASSPAGTGGNEQFF
TRBD2	TRBV6-6	14	TRBJ2-1	-	TGTGCCAGCAGTGTACGGGAGGCGTACAATGAGCAGTTCTTC	CASSVREAYNEQFF
TRBD1	TRBV27	15	TRBJ1-5	-	TGTGCCAGCAGTTCCGGGACAGGGGGGAATCAGCCCCAGCATTTT	CASSSGTGGNQPQHF
TRBD1	TRBV2	14	TRBJ1-2	few	TGTGCCAGCAGTGACCCCCACAGGGGGGATGGCTACACCTTC	CASSDPHRGDGYTF
-	TRBV5-1	14	TRBJ2-5	-	TGCGCCAGCAGCTTGGGTACACAGCAAGAGACCCAGTACTTC	CASSLGTQQETQYF
-	TRBV29-1	11	TRBJ1-1	-	TGCAGCACCGGGAGGAACACTGAAGCTTTCTTT	CSTGRNTEAFF
TRBD2	TRBV29-1	18	TRBJ2-1	-	TGCAGCGTTGAAGATCTCACGGGTTGGACTAGCGGGAGCTATGAGCAGTTCTTC	CSVEDLTGWTSGSYEQFF
TRBD2	TRBV7-2	15	TRBJ2-5	-	TGTGCCAGCAGCTTAGAACGGGGGGGGCAAGGGTCCCAGTACTTC	CASSLERGGQGSQYF
-	TRBV15	14	TRBJ1-6	-	TGTGCCACCAGCAGAGATCCTGGGAATTCACCCCTCCACTTT	CATSRDPGNSPLHF
TRBD1	TRBV28	15	TRBJ2-1	-	TGTGCCAGCAGTTTAGGGGGACAGCCCATGGATGAGCAGTTCTTC	CASSLGGQPMDEQFF
-	TRBV6-1	13	TRBJ2-5	-	TGTGCCAGCAGGCCGGCGTCCCAAGAGACCCAGTACTTC	CASRPASQETQYF
-	TRBV5-1	13	TRBJ1-2	-	TGCGCCAGCAGCCCAGGATTTAACTATGGCTACACCTTC	CASSPGFNYGYTF
TRBD1	TRBV7-6	13	TRBJ2-3	-	TGTGCCAGCAGCTCAAACAGGGGAGATACGCAGTATTTT	CASSSNRGDTQYF
TRBD2	TRBV5-1	15	TRBJ2-5	-	TGCGCCAGCAGCGCGGGAGGGCAGGGCGGAGAGACCCAGTACTTC	CASSAGGQGGETQYF
-	TRBV25-1	14	TRBJ1-3	-	TGTGCCAGCAGAGACAGCCTCTCTGGAAACACCATATATTTT	CASRDSLSGNTIYF
TRBD2	TRBV10-3	14	TRBJ2-3	-	TGTGCCTCCGGACTAGCGGGAGCGACAGATACGCAGTATTTT	CASGLAGATDTQYF
-	TRBV6-6	13	TRBJ2-6	-	TGTGCCAGCAGCGCATCTGGGGCCAACGTCCTGACTTTC	CASSASGANVLTF
-	TRBV7-2	18	TRBJ1-3	-	TGTGCCAGCAGCTTAGCTTTCGGGGGGCTGGCTACTGGAAACACCATATATTTT	CASSLAFGGLATGNTIYF
-	TRBV7-2	13	TRBJ2-2	-	TGTGCCAGCACCCACGGTGGGGACGGGGAGCTGTTTTTT	CASTHGGDGELFF
-	TRBV29-1	12	TRBJ2-3	-	TGCAGCGTGAGAATCACGGCAGATACGCAGTATTTT	CSVRITADTQYF
TRBD2	TRBV29-1	13	TRBJ2-1	-	TGCACGCTTCAGGCGGGAGGGGGGCATGAGCAGTTCTTC	CTLQAGGGHEQFF
-	TRBV7-2	16	TRBJ2-5	-	TGTGCCAGCAGCTTAGCGCTGGTCGGGGGCCAAGAGACCCAGTACTTC	CASSLALVGGQETQYF